This T cell receptor beta chain derives from a study of blood T cells in healthy people across ages. This clonotype was counted at least ten times. Its antigen is not known. The germline gene is not matched at one end of the junction; a read error may be the cause. Germline loops: CDR1 SGHRS, CDR2 YFSETQ. The CDR3 is 13 amino acids. Next came a second PCR, run for about 7 to 12 cycles, which used a sample-barcoded 5' primer along with a J-beta primer mix. TCRdb ran MiXCR on the 5' RACE reads and lists one entry per CDR3 protein. The sample shows 700,000 to 850,000 distinct CDR3 sequences, approximately 55% of them seen only once. Each sample had at least 6 million PBMCs isolated. General study points: In long-lived donors, naive CD4+ cell counts and diversity exceeded those of aged donors. Unknown donor CMV status possibly confounded expanded clonotype changes.

This chain joins TRBV5-1 and TRBJ2-5; D is undetermined. What was sequenced was blood. The origin of this receptor is a man older than 75 in good health. The CDR3 loop is CASSLGSQETQYF. The CDR3 nucleotides read TGTGCCAGCAGCTTAGGCAGCCAAGAGACCCAGTACTTC.